This entry lists 15 T cell receptor beta chains sequenced from one sample in a study of T-cell memory formation after mild COVID-19. Using its own MiXCR run on the 5' RACE reads, TCRdb lists one record per CDR3 protein. The sample consists of over 300,000 distinct CDR3 sequences, less than 25% of them appearing once. Sequencing was done on a sample of PBMCs or a T cell subset sorted from them (not recorded which). These receptors originate from a man between 18 and 29 years old who had mild COVID-19 (a few samples of this study predate the infection). Cell type and time point are not known.

This clonotype was observed at least ten times. The chain uses TRBV4-1 and TRBJ2-7, with D tentatively TRBD1 (6 bases). The germline CDR1 and CDR2 sequences are MGHRA and YSYEKL. This CDR3 is 15 amino acids long. Trimming took off 0 bases at V and 7 bases at J, with 16 bases between the two ends. The CDR3 reads CASSQEGGRGGEQYV. CDR3 in DNA: TGCGCCAGCAGCCAAGAGGGTGGCAGGGGTGGTGAGCAGTACGTC.

This clonotype was recorded at least ten times. The chain joins TRBV7-2 to TRBJ1-2, with D tentatively TRBD1 (5 bases). Trimming shortened V by 5 bases and J by 1 base, and 11 bases separated the two germline ends. Germline V lookup: CDR1 SGHTA, CDR2 FQGNSA. The CDR3 covers 14 residues. The CDR3 DNA is TGTGCCAGCAGCCCAGACAGATATAACTATGGCTACACCTTC. It encodes CASSPDRYNYGYTF.

This clonotype was detected a few times. The chain recombines TRBV4-1 with TRBJ2-1; D is uncertain. The CDR3 is 16 amino acids. Trimming cost V 0 bases and J 2 bases, with 11 bases left between them. Germline CDR1 and CDR2: MGHRA and YSYEKL. DNA of the CDR3: TGCGCCAGCAGCCAAGATGAGGCGTCCACCTACAATGAGCAGTTCTTC. Its protein is CASSQDEASTYNEQFF.

This clonotype was observed a few times. The rearrangement links TRBV20-1 to TRBJ1-5, with D unresolved. This CDR3 region has 14 residues. The ends were cut back, 3 bases at V and 4 bases at J, with 13 bases in the middle. Germline V gene data show CDR1 as DFQATT and CDR2 as SNEGSKA (reference sequence). CDR3 region: CSARRDIENQPQHF. The CDR3 nucleotides are TGCAGTGCTAGGCGAGACATCGAGAATCAGCCCCAGCATTTT.

The table lists this clonotype with many counts. The CDR3 is CASSLGGTRTDTQYF. The CDR3 DNA follows: TGTGCCAGCAGCTTAGGGGGGACACGCACAGATACGCAGTATTTT. The chain has TRBV11-2 and TRBJ2-3; tentative D call: TRBD1 (6 bases). Germline CDR1 and CDR2: SGHAT and FQNNGV. V was pared by 1 base and J by 1 base, with 9 bases between. The CDR3 totals 15 residues.

This clonotype was counted only a few times. J is TRBJ2-7 and V is TRBV7-9, with TRBD1 matching 10 bases. J was trimmed by 1 base and V by 5 bases; bases with no gene match: 5. Germline V gene sequence: CDR1 SEHNR, CDR2 FQNEAQ (reference sequence). CDR3 length: 15 amino acids. CDR3 nucleotides: TGTGCCAGCAGCCCATGGACAGGGGGGTCCTACGAGCAGTACTTC. Translated, it gives CASSPWTGGSYEQYF.

The chain couples TRBV7-9 to TRBJ2-1; D unresolved. V dropped 3 bases and J dropped 7 bases, with 4 bases sitting between them. Germline values: CDR1 SEHNR, CDR2 FQNEAQ (reference sequence). This CDR3 contains 11 residues. In DNA form, the CDR3 reads TGTGCCAGCAGCTTGCAAAATGAGCAGTTCTTC. It yields the protein CASSLQNEQFF.

J is TRBJ2-2 and V is TRBV24-1; 11 bases are shared with TRBD1. Germline CDR1 and CDR2: KGHDR and SFDVKD. The CDR3 is 16 amino acids. V lost 4 bases to trimming and J lost 4 bases; unmatched junction nucleotides: 4. The CDR3 sequence: CATSEPGQGGTGELFF. CDR3 nucleotides: TGTGCCACCAGTGAACCGGGACAGGGGGGCACCGGGGAGCTGTTTTTT.

The CDR3 DNA reads TGCGCCAGCAGCCATCGCACAGGCTCGAACACCATATATTTT. Translation: CASSHRTGSNTIYF. This chain connects TRBV4-1 to TRBJ1-3; TRBD1 might be the D (5 bases). Per the germline V gene, CDR1 is MGHRA and CDR2 is YSYEKL. The CDR3 contains 14 residues. The ends were cut back, 3 bases at V and 7 bases at J, with 13 bases in the middle.

DNA of the CDR3: TGTGCCAGCAGCTCCGAATGGGGACCTTACACCCATCAGCCCCAGCATTTT. The encoded protein is CASSSEWGPYTHQPQHF. The chain uses TRBV5-5 and TRBJ1-5; D may be TRBD1 (5 bases). Germline loops: CDR1 SGHKS, CDR2 YYEKEE (reference sequence). The CDR3 loop spans 17 amino acids. The V end lost 3 bases, the J end lost 5 bases, and 21 bases lay between the germline ends.

The genes are TRBV5-6 and TRBJ2-5; 9 nucleotides match TRBD2. The CDR3 has 17 residues. J lost 0 bases, V lost 4 bases, and 10 bases had no gene match. The germline V gene has CDR1 SGHDT and CDR2 YYEEEE. CDR3 nucleotides: TGTGCCAGCAGCCGAAGCCGACTAGCGGCATACCAAGAGACCCAGTACTTC. It yields the protein CASSRSRLAAYQETQYF.

This clonotype was seen more than once but under ten times. The V gene is TRBV7-8, the J gene TRBJ2-7; the D is unclear. From germline, CDR1 is SGHVS and CDR2 FQNEAQ. V was clipped by 4 bases and J by 0 bases, with 7 bases between them. This CDR3 has 13 amino acids. The CDR3, as DNA: TGTGCCAGCAGCTCCCCAGTCTCCTACGAGCAGTACTTC. Translating gives CASSSPVSYEQYF.

This clonotype was seen a handful of times. The chain links TRBV7-9 to TRBJ2-3; 7 bases are shared with TRBD2. V was clipped by 3 bases and J by 6 bases; unmatched bases: 12. This CDR3 spans 16 amino acids. Germline CDR1 is SEHNR and CDR2 is FQNEAQ (reference sequence). The CDR3 DNA is TGTGCCAGCAGCTTCTCAACCGGGAGCGGGGTGGATACGCAGTATTTT. It specifies CASSFSTGSGVDTQYF.

In this sample, this clonotype turned up a few times. The chain's CDR3 is CASIPDVAKNIQYF. The CDR3 DNA reads TGTGCCAGCATCCCCGATGTAGCCAAAAACATTCAGTACTTC. The gene calls are TRBV7-2 and TRBJ2-4; D is uncertain. V was clipped by 7 bases and J by 0 bases, with 10 bases between them. Germline CDR1 and CDR2: SGHTA and FQGNSA. This CDR3 is 14 amino acids long.

The chain carries TRBV24-1 and TRBJ2-5; D is undetermined. The ends were cut back, 7 bases at V and 4 bases at J, with 9 bases in the middle. The germline CDR1 and CDR2 sequences are KGHDR and SFDVKD. The CDR3 has 12 residues. CDR3 amino acids: CATSDRGETQYF. CDR3 bases: TGTGCCACCAGCGATAGAGGAGAGACCCAGTACTTC.